These 20 T cell receptor beta chains were sequenced from one sample in a study of cytomegalovirus exposure and HLA in healthy donors. The PCR had 60 Vbeta and 13 Jbeta primers. Repertoires were generated with immunoSEQ multiplex PCR, while TCRdb's copy carries only in-frame clones and drops some. The sample has 82,000 or so clones, 10% seen once; the top ten hold around 26%. The sample was PBMCs. The source of these receptors is a man aged 60 to 69 in good health and CMV-seropositive.

This clone was picked up a small number of times. This chain links TRBV2 with TRBJ1-1; D is unclear. This CDR3 has 15 amino acids. Germline V gene data show CDR1 as SNHLY and CDR2 as FYNNEI. V lost 9 bases to trimming and J lost 0 bases, with 17 bases between them. CDR3 in amino acids: CASKRAGSMNTEAFF. The CDR3 region has the DNA TGTGCCAGTAAGAGGGCAGGCTCTATGAACACTGAAGCTTTCTTT.

V usage is TRBV7-2 and J usage is TRBJ2-1, with 10 bases identical to TRBD2. The CDR3 totals 14 residues. The germline gives CDR1 SGHTA, CDR2 FQGNSA. With V trimmed by 6 bases and J by 8 bases, 7 bases remained unmatched. The DNA for the CDR3 is TGTGCCAGCAGAACCGGGACTAGCGCTCATGAGCAGTTCTTC. Its translation: CASRTGTSAHEQFF.

A few counts support this clone. The rearrangement links TRBV28 to TRBJ1-1; a possible D gene is TRBD1 (6 bases). CDR3 length: 17 amino acids. Per the germline V gene, CDR1 is MDHEN and CDR2 is SYDVKM. The ends were cut back, 2 bases at V and 2 bases at J, with 18 bases in the middle. The CDR3 is CASSLVQGSGSNTEAFF. CDR3 coding DNA: TGTGCCAGCAGTTTAGTCCAGGGGAGTGGATCAAACACTGAAGCTTTCTTT.

This clone occurred many times. The CDR3 DNA is TGCAGCGTTAGAAGACAGGGGGACGAAAAACTGTTTTTT. It translates to CSVRRQGDEKLFF. The chain joins TRBV29-1 to TRBJ1-4; the match to TRBD1 covers 9 bases. The CDR3 is 13 amino acids. Looked up from germline, CDR1 is SQVTM and CDR2 is ANQGSEA. Unmatched junction bases numbered 6, after V lost 5 bases and J lost 8 bases.

The chain's CDR3 is CASSSPGVRGYTF. In DNA, the CDR3 is TGTGCCAGCAGCTCCCCGGGGGTACGCGGCTACACCTTC. The chain combines TRBV25-1 with TRBJ1-2; D might be TRBD1 (5 bases). Germline-derived CDR1 and CDR2 are MGHDK and SYGVNS. This CDR3 spans 13 amino acids. The V end lost 6 bases, the J end lost 8 bases, and 16 bases lay between the germline ends.

This chain uses TRBV28 with TRBJ1-6; D is unclear. V lost 2 bases, J lost 10 bases, and 15 bases lay in between. This CDR3 is built from 15 residues. CDR1 and CDR2 (germline): MDHEN, SYDVKM. This chain's CDR3 is CASSLRGGIGSPLHF. In DNA form, the CDR3 reads TGTGCCAGCAGTTTACGGGGAGGCATAGGCTCACCCCTCCACTTT.

This clone was detected only a few times. The rearrangement links TRBV5-1 to TRBJ2-3; the match to TRBD1 covers 7 bases. This CDR3 comprises 15 residues. Germline V gene data show CDR1 as SGHRS and CDR2 as YFSETQ. V trimming: 1 base; J trimming: 5 bases; junction bases outside the gene matches: 7. CDR3 in amino acids: CASSLRTGGGDTQYF. DNA of the CDR3: TGCGCCAGCAGCTTGCGGACAGGTGGGGGAGATACGCAGTATTTT.

This clone was counted between two and nine times. The chain links TRBV30 to TRBJ1-1; D possibly corresponds to TRBD1 (6 bases). The CDR3 has 14 residues. The germline CDR1 and CDR2 sequences are GTSNPN and SVGIG (reference sequence). V lost 5 bases and J 5 bases, leaving 18 bases between the germline ends. CDR3 in DNA: TGTGCCTGGCTCCTTAGGGGGACAATGACTGAAGCTTTCTTT. Residues: CAWLLRGTMTEAFF.

This clone was found a few times. The chain carries TRBV28 and TRBJ1-2, with 7 bases identical to TRBD1. Germline loops: CDR1 MDHEN, CDR2 SYDVKM. V shed 6 bases, J shed 5 bases, and the junction held 21 bases outside the gene matches. The CDR3 covers 18 residues. CDR3 in DNA: TGTGCCAGCAGCTCGATTACAGGGGAATTTTTCCGGGGGTATGGCTACACCTTC. Its translation: CASSSITGEFFRGYGYTF.

The chain has TRBV5-1 and TRBJ2-3; D gene ambiguous. This CDR3 is built from 14 residues. Germline V gives CDR1 SGHRS, CDR2 YFSETQ. V was shortened by 0 bases and J by 2 bases, with 7 bases between the two germline ends. This CDR3 is CASSLVRNTDTQYF. The CDR3 nucleotides are TGCGCCAGCAGCTTGGTTCGTAACACAGATACGCAGTATTTT.

The gene calls are TRBV14 and TRBJ2-3, with D possibly being TRBD2 (6 bases). The CDR3 is made up of 13 amino acids. From germline, CDR1 is SGHDN and CDR2 FVKESK. With 8 bases removed from V and 3 bases from J, the gap between germline ends came to 12 bases. The CDR3 sequence: CASCYGGTDTQYF. In nucleotides, the CDR3 is TGTGCCAGCTGCTACGGGGGTACAGATACGCAGTATTTT.

V is TRBV11-2 and J is TRBJ1-2, with 11 nucleotides matching TRBD1. The CDR3 length is 17 residues. Germline trimming cut 1 base from V and 4 bases from J; bases unmatched to any gene: 8. The germline gives CDR1 SGHAT, CDR2 FQNNGV. Written as DNA, the CDR3 is TGTGCCAGCAGCTTAGCCCACCCGGACAGGGGGCCCTATGGCTACACCTTC. Protein: CASSLAHPDRGPYGYTF.

The V and J genes are TRBV6-1 and TRBJ1-4; a possible D gene is TRBD1 (6 bases). Germline assignment: CDR1 MNHNS and CDR2 SASEGT. V lost 5 bases and J 4 bases, leaving 11 bases between the germline ends. The CDR3 runs 14 residues. The CDR3 protein is CASSIQGYNEKLFF. The CDR3 DNA reads TGTGCCAGCAGTATACAGGGTTATAATGAAAAACTGTTTTTT.

CDR3 bases: TGCAGCGTGGGGACAGGGATAATATCCGAGCAGTACTTC. Protein: CSVGTGIISEQYF. The chain employs TRBV29-1 and TRBJ2-5; 9 bases match TRBD1. The J call is doubtful: the DNA matches TRBJ2-7 better. This CDR3 region has 13 residues. Germline CDR1 SQVTM, CDR2 ANQGSEA.

This clone was seen more than once but under ten times. The chain is built from TRBV28 and TRBJ1-5; TRBD1 might be the D (5 bases). The CDR3 contains 15 residues. Germline loops: CDR1 MDHEN, CDR2 SYDVKM. V was pared by 7 bases and J by 7 bases, with 20 bases between. CDR3 bases: TGTGCCAGCATCCTCAGGACATCTACCATCCAGCCCCAGCATTTT. Its translation: CASILRTSTIQPQHF.

This clone was observed a few times. The rearrangement joins TRBV7-2 to TRBJ1-5; D is possibly TRBD1 (5 bases). Trimming left V 7 bases short and J 6 bases short, with 19 bases between. Germline V gene lookup returns CDR1 SGHTA and CDR2 FQGNSA. The CDR3 is 15 residues long. The CDR3 sequence: CASNLSGGAGQPQHF. CDR3 nucleotides: TGTGCCAGCAACCTCTCGGGAGGGGCGGGTCAGCCCCAGCATTTT.

This clone has a handful of counts. This sequence joins TRBV30 and TRBJ1-2, with D possibly being TRBD1 (6 bases). The CDR3 covers 14 residues. The V and J ends lost 1 base and 6 bases respectively, with 15 bases between them. Germline loops: CDR1 GTSNPN, CDR2 SVGIG (reference sequence). The CDR3 protein is CAWSAQPGTNGYTF. The CDR3 DNA is TGTGCCTGGAGTGCGCAACCCGGGACAAATGGCTACACCTTC.

A few counts support this clone. The chain carries TRBV5-1 and TRBJ2-7; D is uncertain. V was pared by 4 bases and J by 7 bases, with 15 bases between. The CDR3 sequence is 13 residues long. CDR1 is SGHRS, CDR2 YFSETQ, per germline. The CDR3 protein is CASSAGGPTEQYF. As DNA, the CDR3 is TGCGCCAGCAGCGCTGGCGGTCCTACGGAGCAGTACTTC.

By share, this clone counts as medium-sized (0.01 to 0.1%). J is TRBJ2-5 and V is TRBV6-5, with no clear D. Trimming pared 6 bases from V and 0 bases from J, leaving 14 bases between. The CDR3 totals 15 residues. Germline CDR1 is MNHEY and CDR2 is SVGAGI. The CDR3 loop reads CASSLSFDNQETQYF. The CDR3 nucleotides are TGTGCCAGCAGCCTCTCCTTTGACAACCAAGAGACCCAGTACTTC.

CDR3 residues: CASSIRGSTTDTQYF. CDR3 sequence (DNA): TGTGCCAGTAGCATCCGGGGGTCCACCACAGATACGCAGTATTTT. The chain employs TRBV19 and TRBJ2-3; a weak D match, TRBD2 (6 bases). V was shortened by 6 bases and J by 2 bases, with 15 bases between the two germline ends. Germline CDR1 is LNHDA and CDR2 is SQIVND (reference sequence). The CDR3 runs 15 residues.